This T cell receptor beta chain was sequenced for a study of T-cell reconstitution after alpha-beta-depleted transplantation in children. Study-wide findings and caveats: For some patients, TCRbeta diversity was high at day 60 because of recipient T cells and thymic progenitors that survived. At around two months after transplant, the alpha-beta T cells were reportedly derived from several hundred expanded clones that came from non-depleted graft cells. From newly produced T cells came most of the T-cell counts and diversity one year after transplant.

Construction of the TCRbeta library involved unique molecular identifiers. One entry per CDR3 protein, called by TCRdb with MiXCR from the PCR reads. The data hold approximately 250,000 distinct CDR3 sequences, with under 30% observed a single time. As to this clonotype: Its antigen is still unknown.

The germline gives CDR1 DFQATT, CDR2 SNEGSKA (reference sequence). The CDR3 length is 12 residues. Trimming stripped 0 bases from V and 3 bases from J, with 6 bases between. The clonotype was recovered from a girl aged 2 to 9 with Fanconi anemia, due to receive a stem cell transplant. Material: PBMCs, obtained before TCRalphabeta/CD19-depleted stem cell transplant. The chain joins TRBV20-1 to TRBJ2-7; D gene unclear. The CDR3 DNA is TGCAGTGCTAGAGAGCAGGTCTACGAGCAGTACTTC. Amino acids: CSAREQVYEQYF.